This T cell receptor beta chain was sequenced for a study of blood T cell repertoires in COVID-19. Study summary: Acute and convalescent COVID-19 specimens originated in the United States, Italy and Spain. PBMCs, B-cell-depleted T cells, or T cells were the source of the cDNA or gDNA that made up the material.

Followed longitudinally, the Seattle patients had been enrolled during active infection. Original methodology: Amplification of reference gene primers was used by the study to estimate nucleated cell counts. Using immunoSEQ multiplex PCR, the repertoire was profiled, and TCRdb retains in-frame clones only, with some absent. The DNA gave D and trimming, while V, J and clone size come from that table. Of around 300,000 clones listed, about 88% are singletons. The germline gives CDR1 MDHEN, CDR2 SYDVKM. The CDR3 has 15 residues. With 8 bases clipped from V and 4 bases from J, the junction kept 9 bases outside the gene matches.

V and J are TRBV28 and TRBJ2-7; 12 bases are shared with TRBD1. Sequences were obtained from peripheral blood. The sequence derives from a woman between 70 and 85 years old with COVID-19, enrolled during active disease. The CDR3, as DNA: TGTGCCAGCGCGGGGACAGGGGGCGCGCAATACGAGCAGTACTTC. Its protein product is CASAGTGGAQYEQYF.